The rows below give T cell receptor beta chains drawn from one sample of a study of shared clonotypes between healthy human individuals. Assay used: immunoSEQ multiplex PCR; TCRdb lists only in-frame clones, some missing. The data contain roughly 1,000,000 clones, about 80% of them singletons. Source material: memory CD4+ T cells from PBMCs. These receptors came from a man aged 18-30 years in good health. Some clones in this sample may be carry-over from other donors' samples. The CDR3 runs from the conserved cysteine through the conserved F or W. Fields, in order: clone size, V gene, J gene, D gene, CDR3 protein, CDR3 DNA. D genes are given only for firm matches. The size field is filled for only some rows; it gives once, few, many or a size class.

clone size: NA; V gene: TRBV7-2; J gene: TRBJ2-2; D gene: NA; CDR3 protein: CASSLLWNTGELFF; CDR3 DNA: TGTGCCAGCAGCTTACTCTGGAACACCGGGGAGCTGTTTTTT
clone size: NA; V gene: TRBV28; J gene: TRBJ1-5; D gene: NA; CDR3 protein: CASSLRTAGGNQPQHF; CDR3 DNA: TGTGCCAGCAGTCTCAGGACAGCGGGCGGCAATCAGCCCCAGCATTTT
clone size: NA; V gene: TRBV4-1; J gene: TRBJ1-2; D gene: NA; CDR3 protein: CASSQGSASDYGYTF; CDR3 DNA: TGCGCCAGCAGCCAAGGGTCGGCCAGCGATTATGGCTACACCTTC
clone size: NA; V gene: TRBV15; J gene: TRBJ2-5; D gene: NA; CDR3 protein: CATSRGSGEGETQYF; CDR3 DNA: TGTGCCACCAGCAGAGGGTCAGGGGAGGGAGAGACCCAGTACTTC
clone size: NA; V gene: TRBV11-2; J gene: TRBJ2-1; D gene: NA; CDR3 protein: CASSFRGPYNEQFF; CDR3 DNA: TGTGCCAGCAGCTTCAGAGGCCCCTACAATGAGCAGTTCTTC
clone size: NA; V gene: TRBV5-4; J gene: TRBJ2-7; D gene: NA; CDR3 protein: CASSLVVGVTREQYF; CDR3 DNA: TGTGCCAGCAGCTTAGTAGTGGGGGTGACAAGAGAGCAGTACTTC
clone size: NA; V gene: TRBV5-1; J gene: TRBJ2-7; D gene: NA; CDR3 protein: CASSAIRAFSYEQYF; CDR3 DNA: TGCGCCAGCAGCGCCATCAGGGCATTTAGCTACGAGCAGTACTTC
clone size: NA; V gene: TRBV7-2; J gene: TRBJ1-4; D gene: NA; CDR3 protein: CASSPHGGGEKLFF; CDR3 DNA: TGTGCCAGCAGCCCTCATGGGGGAGGTGAAAAACTGTTTTTT
clone size: NA; V gene: TRBV4-3; J gene: TRBJ1-4; D gene: NA; CDR3 protein: CASSQSPGYTNEKLFF; CDR3 DNA: TGCGCCAGCAGCCAAAGTCCAGGGTATACTAATGAAAAACTGTTTTTT
clone size: NA; V gene: TRBV7-8; J gene: TRBJ2-7; D gene: TRBD1; CDR3 protein: CASSRDRGPSYEQYF; CDR3 DNA: TGTGCCAGCAGCCGGGACAGGGGTCCCTCCTACGAGCAGTACTTC
clone size: NA; V gene: TRBV4-1; J gene: TRBJ2-7; D gene: NA; CDR3 protein: CASSQPSAGRSYEQYF; CDR3 DNA: TGCGCCAGCAGCCAACCCTCAGCGGGCAGGTCCTACGAGCAGTACTTC
clone size: once; V gene: TRBV6-8; J gene: TRBJ2-2; D gene: TRBD1; CDR3 protein: CASVSQGDTGELFF; CDR3 DNA: TGTGCCAGCGTTTCGCAGGGGGACACCGGGGAGCTGTTTTTT
clone size: few; V gene: TRBV19; J gene: TRBJ1-5; D gene: TRBD1; CDR3 protein: CASSQQGAKGQPQHF; CDR3 DNA: TGTGCCAGTAGCCAACAGGGGGCGAAGGGTCAGCCCCAGCATTTT
clone size: few; V gene: TRBV2; J gene: TRBJ2-3; D gene: NA; CDR3 protein: CASRGGSPSSSTDTQYF; CDR3 DNA: TGTGCCAGCAGGGGTGGTAGCCCCTCGTCTAGCACAGATACGCAGTATTTT
clone size: NA; V gene: TRBV28; J gene: TRBJ2-5; D gene: NA; CDR3 protein: CASSLDVARETQYF; CDR3 DNA: TGTGCCAGCAGTTTGGATGTAGCCAGAGAGACCCAGTACTTC
clone size: NA; V gene: TRBV4-2; J gene: TRBJ1-1; D gene: NA; CDR3 protein: CASSLAGRGTEVTEAFF; CDR3 DNA: TGTGCCAGCAGCTTGGCAGGTAGGGGAACGGAGGTTACTGAAGCTTTCTTT
clone size: NA; V gene: TRBV27; J gene: TRBJ1-5; D gene: NA; CDR3 protein: CASRTSRAGGNQPQHF; CDR3 DNA: TGTGCCAGCAGGACTAGCAGGGCAGGGGGCAATCAGCCCCAGCATTTT
clone size: NA; V gene: TRBV29-1; J gene: TRBJ2-3; D gene: TRBD2; CDR3 protein: CSVEGTSGDTDTQYF; CDR3 DNA: TGCAGCGTGGAGGGGACTAGCGGGGACACAGATACGCAGTATTTT
clone size: NA; V gene: TRBV29-1; J gene: TRBJ1-2; D gene: NA; CDR3 protein: CSVATQGGYTF; CDR3 DNA: TGCAGCGTCGCGACCCAGGGTGGCTACACCTTC
clone size: few; V gene: TRBV28; J gene: TRBJ2-3; D gene: NA; CDR3 protein: CASSSGTDTQYF; CDR3 DNA: TGTGCCAGCAGTTCGGGCACAGATACGCAGTATTTT
clone size: NA; V gene: TRBV5-6; J gene: TRBJ2-3; D gene: TRBD2; CDR3 protein: CASSSLAGGPTDTQYF; CDR3 DNA: TGTGCCAGCAGCTCGCTAGCGGGAGGGCCCACAGATACGCAGTATTTT
clone size: NA; V gene: TRBV28; J gene: TRBJ2-2; D gene: NA; CDR3 protein: CASSLGFGTPRELFF; CDR3 DNA: TGTGCCAGCAGTTTAGGGTTTGGGACCCCCCGGGAGCTGTTTTTT
clone size: few; V gene: TRBV15; J gene: TRBJ1-4; D gene: TRBD1; CDR3 protein: CATSRDPGGSSTNEKLFF; CDR3 DNA: TGTGCCACCAGCAGAGATCCAGGGGGCTCCTCAACTAATGAAAAACTGTTTTTT
clone size: NA; V gene: TRBV2; J gene: TRBJ2-7; D gene: TRBD2; CDR3 protein: CASSVRLAGGGEQYF; CDR3 DNA: TGTGCCAGCAGCGTACGACTAGCGGGAGGCGGCGAGCAGTACTTC
clone size: NA; V gene: TRBV5-1; J gene: TRBJ2-5; D gene: NA; CDR3 protein: CASSLAGPGETQYF; CDR3 DNA: TGCGCCAGCAGCTTGGCGGGCCCCGGGGAGACCCAGTACTTC
clone size: few; V gene: TRBV7-9; J gene: TRBJ1-2; D gene: NA; CDR3 protein: CASSWTHNEDGYTF; CDR3 DNA: TGTGCCAGCAGCTGGACGCACAATGAGGATGGCTACACCTTC
clone size: few; V gene: TRBV9; J gene: TRBJ1-1; D gene: NA; CDR3 protein: CASSVDPAPGAEAFF; CDR3 DNA: TGTGCCAGCAGCGTAGATCCTGCCCCAGGGGCTGAAGCTTTCTTT
clone size: NA; V gene: TRBV5-1; J gene: TRBJ2-3; D gene: NA; CDR3 protein: CASSLGGHSDTQYF; CDR3 DNA: TGCGCCAGCAGCTTGGGGGGACACTCAGATACGCAGTATTTT
clone size: once; V gene: TRBV28; J gene: TRBJ2-1; D gene: NA; CDR3 protein: CASSPKGARDEQFF; CDR3 DNA: TGTGCCAGCAGTCCAAAAGGGGCAAGGGATGAGCAGTTCTTC
clone size: NA; V gene: TRBV2; J gene: TRBJ2-3; D gene: NA; CDR3 protein: CASSYVTDTQYF; CDR3 DNA: TGTGCCAGCAGCTATGTTACAGATACGCAGTATTTT
clone size: NA; V gene: TRBV7-9; J gene: TRBJ1-5; D gene: TRBD1; CDR3 protein: CASSSQGAGGNQPQHF; CDR3 DNA: TGTGCCAGCAGCTCACAGGGGGCAGGGGGCAATCAGCCCCAGCATTTT
clone size: few; V gene: TRBV20-1; J gene: TRBJ1-3; D gene: NA; CDR3 protein: CSAQGNTIYF; CDR3 DNA: TGCAGTGCCCAGGGAAACACCATATATTTT
clone size: NA; V gene: TRBV19; J gene: TRBJ1-1; D gene: NA; CDR3 protein: CASSGQGPNTEAFF; CDR3 DNA: TGTGCCAGTAGTGGTCAGGGGCCGAACACTGAAGCTTTCTTT
clone size: NA; V gene: TRBV7-2; J gene: TRBJ2-3; D gene: TRBD2; CDR3 protein: CASSSSRLAGVTSTDTQYF; CDR3 DNA: TGTGCCAGCAGCTCTAGCAGGCTAGCGGGAGTGACTAGCACAGATACGCAGTATTTT
clone size: NA; V gene: TRBV9; J gene: TRBJ1-4; D gene: NA; CDR3 protein: CASSVEDFWVGGRREKLFF; CDR3 DNA: TGTGCCAGCAGCGTAGAGGATTTTTGGGTCGGGGGGCGTCGTGAAAAACTGTTTTTT
clone size: NA; V gene: TRBV6-4; J gene: TRBJ2-3; D gene: NA; CDR3 protein: CASSLQGGDTQYF; CDR3 DNA: TGTGCCAGCAGCCTCCAGGGGGGCGATACGCAGTATTTT
clone size: NA; V gene: TRBV11-2; J gene: TRBJ2-1; D gene: TRBD2; CDR3 protein: CASSLRLAIREDEQFF; CDR3 DNA: TGTGCCAGCAGCCTAAGACTAGCGATTCGTGAGGATGAGCAGTTCTTC
clone size: NA; V gene: TRBV9; J gene: TRBJ2-1; D gene: TRBD2; CDR3 protein: CASSGGLAGYNEQFF; CDR3 DNA: TGTGCCAGCAGCGGGGGACTAGCGGGCTACAATGAGCAGTTCTTC
clone size: NA; V gene: TRBV5-8; J gene: TRBJ2-7; D gene: NA; CDR3 protein: CASSSHRDGSYEQYF; CDR3 DNA: TGTGCCAGCAGCTCGCACCGGGACGGGTCCTACGAGCAGTACTTC
clone size: NA; V gene: TRBV29-1; J gene: TRBJ1-4; D gene: TRBD1; CDR3 protein: CSVTPGTGTEKLFF; CDR3 DNA: TGCAGCGTAACTCCGGGGACAGGGACCGAAAAACTGTTTTTT
clone size: NA; V gene: TRBV4-1; J gene: TRBJ2-1; D gene: NA; CDR3 protein: CASSQGSWKDEQFF; CDR3 DNA: TGCGCCAGCAGCCAGGGATCCTGGAAGGATGAGCAGTTCTTC
clone size: NA; V gene: TRBV6-1; J gene: TRBJ1-1; D gene: NA; CDR3 protein: CASRNSGTQAFF; CDR3 DNA: TGTGCCAGCAGAAATTCCGGTACTCAAGCTTTCTTT
clone size: NA; V gene: TRBV11-2; J gene: TRBJ2-1; D gene: NA; CDR3 protein: CASSLVSGAGEQFF; CDR3 DNA: TGTGCCAGCAGCTTAGTATCGGGAGCGGGTGAGCAGTTCTTC
clone size: NA; V gene: TRBV11-3; J gene: TRBJ2-5; D gene: NA; CDR3 protein: CASSLHGAGETQYF; CDR3 DNA: TGTGCCAGCAGCTTACATGGGGCAGGAGAGACCCAGTACTTC
clone size: few; V gene: TRBV4-1; J gene: TRBJ2-1; D gene: NA; CDR3 protein: CASSPAVASYNEQFF; CDR3 DNA: TGCGCCAGCAGCCCCGCAGTAGCTTCCTACAATGAGCAGTTCTTC
clone size: NA; V gene: TRBV28; J gene: TRBJ1-5; D gene: NA; CDR3 protein: CASSFYLGDSGAQHF; CDR3 DNA: TGTGCCAGCAGTTTTTATCTGGGGGACTCGGGGGCCCAGCATTTT
clone size: NA; V gene: TRBV28; J gene: TRBJ2-3; D gene: NA; CDR3 protein: CASGSRSDRGDTQYF; CDR3 DNA: TGTGCCAGCGGGTCTAGAAGCGACAGAGGAGATACGCAGTATTTT
clone size: few; V gene: TRBV21-1; J gene: TRBJ2-7; D gene: NA; CDR3 protein: CASSNSWREPSYEQYF; CDR3 DNA: TGTGCCAGCAGCAATTCGTGGCGGGAGCCTTCCTACGAGCAGTACTTC
clone size: NA; V gene: TRBV27; J gene: TRBJ2-5; D gene: TRBD1; CDR3 protein: CASSLNRGGETQYF; CDR3 DNA: TGTGCCAGCAGTTTAAACAGGGGTGGCGAGACCCAGTACTTC
clone size: NA; V gene: TRBV30; J gene: TRBJ1-6; D gene: NA; CDR3 protein: CAWNRGMHSPLHF; CDR3 DNA: TGTGCCTGGAATAGGGGGATGCATTCACCCCTCCACTTT
clone size: NA; V gene: TRBV4-2; J gene: TRBJ1-2; D gene: TRBD1; CDR3 protein: CASSQDDRDYGYTF; CDR3 DNA: TGTGCCAGCAGCCAAGATGACAGGGACTATGGCTACACCTTC
clone size: once; V gene: TRBV5-4; J gene: TRBJ2-7; D gene: TRBD2; CDR3 protein: CASTAGLGSYEQYF; CDR3 DNA: TGTGCCAGCACCGCGGGACTAGGCTCCTACGAGCAGTACTTC
clone size: NA; V gene: TRBV30; J gene: TRBJ2-1; D gene: NA; CDR3 protein: CAWRIGSYNEQFF; CDR3 DNA: TGTGCCTGGAGAATCGGGTCCTACAATGAGCAGTTCTTC
clone size: NA; V gene: TRBV11-2; J gene: TRBJ2-3; D gene: NA; CDR3 protein: CASSFGTITGDTQYF; CDR3 DNA: TGTGCCAGCAGCTTCGGGACGATCACGGGGGATACGCAGTATTTT
clone size: NA; V gene: TRBV28; J gene: TRBJ2-5; D gene: NA; CDR3 protein: CASSGTPAETQYF; CDR3 DNA: TGTGCCAGCAGTGGTACACCGGCGGAGACCCAGTACTTC